This TCR beta chain derives from a study of CD8+ T cells in alopecia areata. Overall study context: Treated individuals took tofacitinib by mouth, 5 to 10 mg twice daily. Study-level findings and limits: Sequencing of scalp samples also includes resident alphabeta T cells from normal skin.

About this clone: Its target is not known.

Alopecia areata patients had lesional scalp punch biopsies and peripheral blood taken from them. Germline CDR1 reads GTSNPN; CDR2 reads SVGIG (reference sequence). The CDR3 spans 12 residues. Trimming cost V 8 bases and J 3 bases; bases outside gene matches: 6. Extracted RNA was reverse transcribed into cDNA, the sequencing template. Sequencing used immunoSEQ multiplex PCR; TCRdb keeps in-frame clones, though not all of them. This table has 160,000 or so clones, less than 65% appearing once. The source material was CD8+ T cells sorted from blood, sampled at week 0. This clonotype originated in a human donor with alopecia areata. This chain uses TRBV30 with TRBJ1-1, with TRBD1 matching 7 bases. CDR3 sequence reads: CAGTAGYTEAFF. The CDR3 bases are TGTGCCGGGACAGCGGGATACACTGAAGCTTTCTTT.